This is a list of T cell receptor beta chains from one sample in a study of cytomegalovirus exposure and HLA in healthy donors. Sequencing used immunoSEQ multiplex PCR; TCRdb keeps in-frame clones, though not all of them. Across 110,000 to 150,000 clones, the top ten clones capture 0.96% of the sample. The sequenced material came from PBMCs. The receptors derive from a male donor in good health and CMV-seronegative. The CDR3 runs from the conserved cysteine through the conserved F or W. Fields, in order: CDR3 length, V gene, J gene, D gene, CDR3 protein, CDR3 DNA. A D gene is named only where the DNA matches it firmly.

>15|TRBV9|TRBJ2-1|-
CASSVSTTPESEQFF
TGTGCCAGCAGCGTTTCGACGACGCCGGAGAGCGAGCAGTTCTTC
>12|TRBV5-3|TRBJ2-7|-
CARSPVREEQYF
TGTGCCAGAAGCCCGGTTAGGGAGGAGCAGTACTTC
>12|TRBV5-5|TRBJ2-1|-
CASRRTLNEQFF
TGTGCCAGCAGGCGGACTCTCAATGAGCAGTTCTTC
>14|TRBV30|TRBJ1-2|TRBD1
CAWGPRDRTYGYTF
TGTGCCTGGGGCCCCCGGGACAGGACCTATGGCTACACCTTC
>13|TRBV11-3|TRBJ2-5|TRBD2
CASSPREGGTQYF
TGTGCCAGCAGCCCTCGGGAGGGAGGGACCCAGTACTTC
>13|TRBV27|TRBJ1-5|-
CASSWGRNQPQHF
TGTGCCAGCAGTTGGGGGCGCAATCAGCCCCAGCATTTT
>17|TRBV15|TRBJ1-1|TRBD1
CATSRDFKGAGNTEAFF
TGTGCCACCAGCAGAGATTTTAAGGGGGCAGGGAACACTGAAGCTTTCTTT
>11|TRBV5-1|TRBJ2-5|-
CASSGPETQYF
TGCGCCAGCAGCGGCCCGGAGACCCAGTACTTC
>12|TRBV27|TRBJ1-1|-
CASSASGTEAFF
TGTGCCAGCAGTGCCTCCGGGACTGAAGCTTTCTTT
>15|TRBV28|TRBJ1-2|-
CASSLSRAGWGGYTF
TGTGCCAGCAGTTTAAGTCGGGCAGGGTGGGGCGGCTACACCTTC
>17|TRBV9|TRBJ1-4|TRBD1
CASSPKRTGTLNEKLFF
TGTGCCAGCAGCCCGAAAAGGACAGGGACCCTTAATGAAAAACTGTTTTTT
>12|TRBV6-6|TRBJ2-2|-
CASSYPEGELFF
TGTGCCAGCAGTTACCCGGAGGGGGAGCTGTTTTTT
>17|TRBV7-9|TRBJ1-4|TRBD1
CASSSSIDREANEKLFF
TGTGCCAGCAGCTCCTCAATAGACAGGGAAGCTAATGAAAAACTGTTTTTT
>15|TRBV6-5|TRBJ1-1|-
CASSYTPGRNTEAFF
TGTGCCAGCAGTTACACCCCAGGGCGGAACACTGAAGCTTTCTTT
>14|TRBV19|TRBJ2-1|TRBD1
CASSMDRADNEQFF
TGTGCCAGTAGTATGGACAGGGCCGACAATGAGCAGTTCTTC
>16|TRBV30|TRBJ2-2|TRBD2
CAWSYELAGEIGELFF
TGTGCCTGGAGTTATGAACTAGCGGGGGAGATCGGGGAGCTGTTTTTT
>15|TRBV7-6|TRBJ2-7|TRBD2
CASSLQLAGTYEQYF
TGTGCCAGCAGCTTACAACTAGCGGGAACTTACGAGCAGTACTTC
>15|TRBV9|TRBJ2-3|-
CASSVVQGSTDTQYF
TGTGCCAGCAGCGTAGTACAGGGTAGCACAGATACGCAGTATTTT
>16|TRBV9|TRBJ1-1|-
CASSASQGSSNTEAFF
TGTGCCAGCAGCGCCTCACAGGGATCCTCGAACACTGAAGCTTTCTTT
>14|TRBV27|TRBJ2-7|TRBD2
CASSAYGGNYEQYF
TGTGCCAGCAGTGCCTACGGGGGGAACTACGAGCAGTACTTC
>14|TRBV29-1|TRBJ1-4|TRBD1
CSAQAGQGLGKLFF
TGCAGCGCCCAGGCGGGACAGGGACTAGGAAAACTGTTTTTT
>14|TRBV6-1|TRBJ1-2|TRBD1
CASTLTGGNYGYTF
TGTGCCAGCACCTTGACAGGGGGAAACTATGGCTACACCTTC
>13|TRBV9|TRBJ2-7|-
CASSVAEGAEQYF
TGTGCCAGCAGCGTAGCAGAGGGAGCCGAGCAGTACTTC
>15|TRBV6-5|TRBJ1-3|TRBD1
CASSYLGQGANTIYF
TGTGCCAGCAGTTACTTAGGCCAGGGGGCAAACACCATATATTTT
>18|TRBV5-1|TRBJ2-1|TRBD2
CASSLGLAGGRFSNEQFF
TGCGCCAGCAGCTTGGGGTTAGCGGGAGGCCGTTTCTCCAATGAGCAGTTCTTC
>13|TRBV29-1|TRBJ1-3|-
CSVELSAGNTIYF
TGCAGCGTTGAATTGTCCGCTGGAAACACCATATATTTT
>15|TRBV7-6|TRBJ1-2|TRBD1
CASSLGGQENYGYTF
TGTGCCAGCAGCTTAGGAGGACAGGAAAACTATGGCTACACCTTC
>14|TRBV6-4|TRBJ2-2|TRBD1
CASRRDSYTGELFF
TGTGCCAGCAGACGGGACAGTTACACCGGGGAGCTGTTTTTT
>14|TRBV5-1|TRBJ2-3|TRBD2
CASTWGLAEDTQYF
TGCGCCAGCACGTGGGGACTAGCAGAAGATACGCAGTATTTT
>14|TRBV6-6|TRBJ2-3|-
CASSSGTRGDTQYF
TGTGCCAGCAGTAGCGGTACCCGGGGAGATACGCAGTATTTT
>14|TRBV6-5|TRBJ2-5|-
CASGFYRLGETQYF
TGTGCCAGCGGCTTCTATAGACTGGGAGAGACCCAGTACTTC
>14|TRBV2|TRBJ1-1|TRBD1
CASSGTGRDTEAFF
TGTGCCAGCAGTGGGACAGGGAGGGACACTGAAGCTTTCTTT
>16|TRBV19|TRBJ1-5|-
CASSPGTTIGNQPQHF
TGTGCCAGTAGTCCGGGGACTACTATTGGGAATCAGCCCCAGCATTTT
>17|TRBV5-6|TRBJ1-6|-
CASSLGKAGAYNSPLHF
TGTGCCAGCAGCTTGGGAAAGGCGGGGGCTTATAATTCACCCCTCCACTTT
>15|TRBV6-5|TRBJ1-2|TRBD1
CASSLWAGGRDGYTF
TGTGCCAGCAGTCTATGGGCAGGGGGACGAGATGGCTACACCTTC
>14|TRBV4-3|TRBJ2-7|-
CASSQEPGSYEQYF
TGCGCCAGCAGCCAAGAACCAGGCTCCTACGAGCAGTACTTC
>15|TRBV7-8|TRBJ2-7|-
CASSFGTNLAYEQYF
TGTGCCAGCAGCTTCGGGACAAACCTGGCATACGAGCAGTACTTC
>14|TRBV30|TRBJ1-5|-
CAWSGPQGWFPQHF
TGTGCCTGGAGTGGACCCCAGGGATGGTTCCCCCAGCATTTT
>12|TRBV5-1|TRBJ2-7|-
CASSLHIYEQYF
TGCGCCAGCAGCTTGCACATCTACGAGCAGTACTTC
>15|TRBV30|TRBJ2-3|-
CAWSVERGMTDTQYF
TGTGCCTGGAGTGTAGAGAGGGGGATGACGGATACGCAGTATTTT
>14|TRBV9|TRBJ2-1|-
CASSVGTTYNEQFF
TGTGCCAGCAGCGTAGGGACTACGTACAATGAGCAGTTCTTC
>16|TRBV5-1|TRBJ2-3|TRBD2
CASSQDTSGYTDTQYF
TGCGCCAGCAGCCAAGATACTAGCGGTTACACAGATACGCAGTATTTT
>16|TRBV7-9|TRBJ1-4|-
CASSRSRSPEDEKLFF
TGTGCCAGCAGTCGATCACGGTCACCGGAGGATGAAAAACTGTTTTTT
>14|TRBV5-4|TRBJ2-7|TRBD1
CASSRDRSDYEQYF
TGTGCCAGCAGCAGGGACAGGTCGGACTACGAGCAGTACTTC
>14|TRBV6-5|TRBJ1-5|TRBD1
CASTQGAGNQPQHF
TGTGCCAGCACCCAGGGGGCGGGCAATCAGCCCCAGCATTTT
>17|TRBV7-9|TRBJ1-4|-
CASSHPHPRGKSEKLFF
TGTGCCAGCAGCCACCCCCACCCACGAGGGAAAAGTGAAAAACTGTTTTTT
>13|TRBV5-1|TRBJ2-7|-
CASSFSVSYEQYF
TGCGCCAGCAGCTTTTCAGTTTCCTACGAGCAGTACTTC
>16|TRBV19|TRBJ2-1|TRBD2
CASSILAGALYNEQFF
TGTGCCAGTAGTATTTTAGCGGGAGCCCTTTACAATGAGCAGTTCTTC
>15|TRBV6-5|TRBJ2-7|TRBD1
CASSYSRTGGYEQYF
TGTGCCAGCAGTTACTCGAGGACAGGGGGCTACGAGCAGTACTTC
>13|TRBV7-9|TRBJ1-2|TRBD1
CASSGQGMDGYTF
TGTGCCAGCAGCGGACAGGGAATGGATGGCTACACCTTC
>12|TRBV29-1|TRBJ2-7|-
CSVLDTSYEQYF
TGCAGCGTTCTGGACACCTCCTACGAGCAGTACTTC
>14|TRBV5-1|TRBJ1-1|-
CASAMGGANTEAFF
TGCGCCAGCGCCATGGGAGGGGCGAACACTGAAGCTTTCTTT
>13|TRBV6-1|TRBJ1-5|-
CASRAGPSGDQHF
TGTGCCAGCAGGGCGGGCCCATCGGGAGACCAGCATTTT
>15|TRBV6-5|TRBJ2-7|-
CASSYSPGEAYEQYF
TGTGCCAGCAGTTACTCTCCGGGGGAGGCCTACGAGCAGTACTTC